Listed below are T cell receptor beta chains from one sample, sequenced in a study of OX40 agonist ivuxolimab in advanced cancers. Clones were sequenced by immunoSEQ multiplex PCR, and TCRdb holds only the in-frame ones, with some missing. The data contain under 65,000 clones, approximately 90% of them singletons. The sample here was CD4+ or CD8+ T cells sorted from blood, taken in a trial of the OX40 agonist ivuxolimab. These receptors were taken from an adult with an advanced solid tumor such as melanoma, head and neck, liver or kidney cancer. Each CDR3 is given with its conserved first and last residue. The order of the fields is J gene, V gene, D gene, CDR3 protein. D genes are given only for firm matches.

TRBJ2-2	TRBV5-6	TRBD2	CASTPAGRNTGELFF
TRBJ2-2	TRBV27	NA	CASSLTRYTGELFF
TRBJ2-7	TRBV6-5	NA	CASSQDIFYEQYF
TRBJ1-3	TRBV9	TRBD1	CASSVGDRVSGNTIYF
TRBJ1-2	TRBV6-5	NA	CASSNRYGYTF
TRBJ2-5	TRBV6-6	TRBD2	CASSYFGRGEETQYF
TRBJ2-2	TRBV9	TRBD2	CASSVTSGYTNTGELFF
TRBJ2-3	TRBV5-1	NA	CASSFGTASDTQYF
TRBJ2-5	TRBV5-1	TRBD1	CASSSGDRGPETQYF
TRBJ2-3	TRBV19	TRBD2	CACRLAGGTDTQYF
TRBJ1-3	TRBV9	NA	CASSATGYTGNTIYF
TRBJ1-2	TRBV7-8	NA	CASSRIEEGLGGYTF
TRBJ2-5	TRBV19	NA	CASSTMGAPRLKETQYF
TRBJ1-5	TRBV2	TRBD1	CASRDRASNQPQHF
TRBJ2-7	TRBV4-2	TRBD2	CASSQGAGGITYEQYF
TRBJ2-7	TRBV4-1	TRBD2	CASSPTSGRALVYEQYF
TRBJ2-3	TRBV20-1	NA	CSAGRTDTQYF
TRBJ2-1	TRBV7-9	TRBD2	CATLVFSGREGNEQFF
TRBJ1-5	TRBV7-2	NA	CASSQGTGYTGNQPQHF
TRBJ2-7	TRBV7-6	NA	CASSLGPTSGHEQYF
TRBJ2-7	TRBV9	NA	CASSVGTTISEQYF
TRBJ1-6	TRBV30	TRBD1	CAWSTGQGNSPLHF
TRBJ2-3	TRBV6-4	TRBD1	CASGTGGTDTQYF
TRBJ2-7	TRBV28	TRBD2	CASSSTSGRGVYEQYF
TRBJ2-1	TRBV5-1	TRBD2	CASSPSGTSSYNEQFF
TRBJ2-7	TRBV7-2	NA	CASSQGHSYEQYF
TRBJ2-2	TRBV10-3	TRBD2	CAISELAGDTGELFF
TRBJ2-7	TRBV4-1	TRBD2	CASSQDGSTYAGGSYEQYF
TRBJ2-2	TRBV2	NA	CARNDGSVTGELFF
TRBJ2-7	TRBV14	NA	CASSQGARGWDEQYF
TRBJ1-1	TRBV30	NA	CAWTTRGFYTEAFF
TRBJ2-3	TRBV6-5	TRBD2	CASRKPGLLADTQYF
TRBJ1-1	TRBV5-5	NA	CASSLVYFGNTEAFF
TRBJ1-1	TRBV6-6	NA	CASSPPGTRENTEAFF
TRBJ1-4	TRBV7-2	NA	CASSLGGGAKEKLFF
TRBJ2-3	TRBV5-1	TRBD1	CASSINRGADTQYF
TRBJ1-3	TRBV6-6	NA	CASSLSGSLDLNTIYF
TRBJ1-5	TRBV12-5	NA	CASGFINQPQHF
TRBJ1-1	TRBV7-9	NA	CASSMDIFTGTEAFF
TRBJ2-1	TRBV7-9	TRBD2	CASSLAHASGNDEQFF
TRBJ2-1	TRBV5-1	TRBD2	CASSLDLASGRAPHEQFF
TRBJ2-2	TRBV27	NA	CASSARRDPNTGELFF